The 28 T cell receptor beta chains given below trace back to one sample, sequenced in a study of molecular identifiers for immune sequencing clone quantification. TCRdb re-derived calls from the PCR reads in MiXCR, one entry per CDR3 protein. The sample yields approximately 670,000 distinct CDR3 sequences, just under 20% seen once. Sequencing input: naive CD8+ T cells from blood, with Jurkat cell RNA spiked in. Subset: FACS-sorted CD8+CD4-CCR7+CD45RA+ naive T cells. These receptor sequences come from a human donor in good health. Some libraries in this study had Jurkat cell RNA spiked in.

This clonotype was observed at least ten times. The chain is built from TRBV7-8 and TRBJ2-3; 7 nucleotides align to TRBD2. The CDR3 runs to 16 residues. The germline V gene encodes CDR1 SGHVS and CDR2 FQNEAQ. V lost 5 bases and J lost 4; bases outside the gene matches: 12. The CDR3 region has the DNA TGTGCCAGCAGCCCCTTCGGGCGGGGGATGGCAGATACGCAGTATTTT. This encodes CASSPFGRGMADTQYF.

The V gene is TRBV27, the J gene TRBJ2-3, with 11 positions matching TRBD2. There are 16 residues in the CDR3. The germline CDR1 and CDR2 sequences are MNHEY and SMNVEV (reference sequence). The J segment lost 5 bases and the V segment lost 4 bases, leaving 8 bases of the junction unmatched. The CDR3 loop reads CASSSNSGGALDTQYF. The CDR3 DNA sequence: TGTGCCAGCAGTTCAAATAGCGGGGGGGCCTTAGATACGCAGTATTTT.

In DNA form, the CDR3 reads TGCGCCAGCAGCCAAGGTGCGGGAGTACCTGATACGCAGTATTTT. This gives the protein CASSQGAGVPDTQYF. The chain couples TRBV4-1 to TRBJ2-3; 7 positions agree with TRBD2. Germline-derived CDR1 and CDR2 are MGHRA and YSYEKL. Trimming took 1 base from V and 6 from J; bases not matched to a gene: 7. There are 15 residues in the CDR3.

The rearrangement joins TRBV7-2 to TRBJ2-5; D not certain. In germline, CDR1 is SGHTA, CDR2 FQGNSA. The CDR3 consists of 17 residues. V dropped 5 bases and J dropped 1 base, with 20 bases sitting between them. CDR3 loop: CASSPPFSVGTQETQYF. The CDR3 DNA sequence: TGTGCCAGCAGCCCCCCATTCAGCGTTGGAACCCAAGAGACCCAGTACTTC.

The CDR3 loop reads CASSEGPDRSYEQYF. DNA of the CDR3: TGTGCCAGCAGTGAAGGACCAGACCGCTCCTACGAGCAGTACTTC. V usage is TRBV2 and J usage is TRBJ2-7; D gene unclear. V was cut by 1 base and J by 0 bases, with 10 bases left in between. CDR1 SNHLY and CDR2 FYNNEI come from the germline V gene. There are 15 residues in the CDR3.

The chain joins TRBV19 to TRBJ1-2; possibly TRBD1 for D (5 bases). The CDR3 extends over 15 amino acids. Germline V lookup: CDR1 LNHDA, CDR2 SQIVND (reference sequence). For the CDR3, the DNA is TGTGTCAGCTCACATGGTCTCGGGGGAATCTATGGCTACACCTTC. This translates into CVSSHGLGGIYGYTF.

This clonotype has at least ten counts. The genes are TRBV28 and TRBJ2-7; D not resolved. The V gene's germline CDR1 is MDHEN and CDR2 SYDVKM. V was cut by 5 bases and J by 2 bases, with 7 bases left in between. The CDR3 has 12 residues. The CDR3 DNA is TGTGCCAGCAGTATGGGAACCTACGAGCAGTACTTC. This codes for CASSMGTYEQYF.

This clonotype was seen just once. One junction end does not reproduce the germline sequence, and a read error may be involved. This chain connects TRBV6-2 or TRBV6-3 to TRBJ2-5; D is ambiguous. CDR3 length: 15 amino acids. Germline V gene lookup returns CDR1 MNHEY and CDR2 SVGEGT. Here the CDR3 DNA reads TGTGCCAGCAGTTCCTCCGACAAGTACCAAGAGACCCAGTGCTTC. This codes for CASSSSDKYQETQCF.

This clonotype appeared many times. The chain employs TRBV28 and TRBJ2-2; possibly TRBD1 for D (5 bases). CDR3 size: 17 residues. With 6 bases removed from V and 1 base from J, the gap between germline ends came to 18 bases. The germline V gene has CDR1 MDHEN and CDR2 SYDVKM. CDR3 region: CASSLTFGQVNTGELFF. The CDR3 DNA reads TGTGCCAGCAGCCTGACCTTTGGACAAGTGAACACCGGGGAGCTGTTTTTT. Supplemented by reference TRBV28 and TRBJ2-2, the full variable domain reads DVKVTQSSRYLVKRTGEKVFLECVQDMDHENMFWYRQDPGLGLRLIYFSYDVKMKEKGDIPEGYSVSREKKERFSLILESASTNQTSMYLCASSLTFGQVNTGELFFGEGSRLTVL.

This clonotype was observed many times. The rearrangement joins TRBV9 to TRBJ1-2; 9 nucleotides agree with TRBD1. The CDR3 extends over 14 amino acids. Germline assignment: CDR1 SGDLS and CDR2 YYNGEE. The V gene end was trimmed by 6 bases and the J gene end by 4 bases; junction bases not matched to a gene: 7. The CDR3 nucleotides are TGTGCCAGCACCCTGACAGGGGGTGGCTATGGCTACACCTTC. This translates into CASTLTGGGYGYTF.

Of note for this clonotype: A much larger clonotype is one base distant, so this may be a read error. The chain links TRBV29-1 to TRBJ1-3; D remains unclear. Trimming left V 2 bases short and J 4 bases short, with 12 bases between. The CDR3 is 14 amino acids. CDR1 is SQVTM and CDR2 is ANQGSEA in the germline V gene. CDR3 loop: CSVEIRAFGNTIYF. CDR3 in DNA: TGCAGCGTTGAAATTAGGGCATTCGGAAACACCATATATTTT.

The V gene is TRBV13, the J gene TRBJ2-7, with TRBD1 matching over 8 bases. This CDR3 comprises 16 residues. Germline CDR1 PRHDT, CDR2 FYEKMQ (reference sequence). V lost 8 bases, J lost 2 bases, and 14 bases stayed unmatched. CDR3 region: CASGTTTGTGPYEQYF. The CDR3 region has the DNA TGTGCCAGCGGCACAACAACCGGGACAGGTCCCTACGAGCAGTACTTC. The whole variable domain, filled in from reference TRBV13 and TRBJ2-7, reads AAGVIQSPRHLIKEKRETATLKCYPIPRHDTVYWYQQGPGQDPQFLISFYEKMQSDKGSIPDRFSAQQFSDYHSELNMSSLELGDSALYFCASGTTTGTGPYEQYFGPGTRLTVT.

This clonotype was seen repeatedly, ten times or more. V and J are TRBV20-1 and TRBJ2-7; possible D gene TRBD2, 6 bases. Germline V CDR1 and CDR2: DFQATT, SNEGSKA (reference sequence). Trimming shortened V by 3 bases and J by 4 bases, and 13 bases separated the two germline ends. The CDR3 spans 13 residues. The CDR3 sequence: CSARSLASYEQYF. In DNA form, the CDR3 reads TGCAGTGCTAGGAGTCTAGCGAGTTACGAGCAGTACTTC.

This clonotype was counted at least ten times. The chain uses TRBV27 and TRBJ1-1; D is uncertain. CDR3 size: 13 residues. V was cut by 2 bases and J by 5 bases, with 9 bases left in between. Germline assignment: CDR1 MNHEY and CDR2 SMNVEV (reference sequence). The CDR3 spells CASSLNDVTEAFF. In DNA, the CDR3 is TGTGCCAGCAGTTTAAACGACGTGACTGAAGCTTTCTTT.

The table lists this clonotype with many counts. This rearrangement joins TRBV27 to TRBJ1-6; D unresolved. V shed 8 bases and J shed 10 bases, with 12 bases lying between them. The CDR3 runs to 12 residues. Germline values: CDR1 MNHEY, CDR2 SMNVEV (reference sequence). The CDR3 sequence is CASHIPGSPLHF. The CDR3 nucleotides are TGTGCCAGCCACATCCCGGGGTCACCCCTCCACTTT.

At least ten counts were recorded for this clonotype. The chain joins TRBV4-1 to TRBJ1-1; D not certain. V was cut by 4 bases and J by 8 bases, with 14 bases left in between. The germline V gene encodes CDR1 MGHRA and CDR2 YSYEKL. CDR3 length: 13 amino acids. Here the CDR3 DNA reads TGCGCCAGCAGCCCACTCTCTTCGAAGGAAGCTTTCTTT. Its protein is CASSPLSSKEAFF.

This clonotype was counted only a few times. A much larger clone differs by one base, so this may be a read error. The CDR3 DNA reads TGTGCCAGCAGTCCGGGGGGCATCTGGGACACTGAAGCTTTCTTT. As protein: CASSPGGIWDTEAFF. The chain uses TRBV27 and TRBJ1-1; D possibly corresponds to TRBD1 (6 bases). Trimming took off 5 bases at V and 3 bases at J, with 16 bases between the two ends. Germline assignment: CDR1 MNHEY and CDR2 SMNVEV (reference sequence). The CDR3 contains 15 residues.

A word on this clonotype: A read error may explain this, as a much larger clone is one base away. The rearrangement uses TRBV6-5 and TRBJ2-1; TRBD2 is a possible D gene (6 bases). The CDR3 runs to 13 residues. Per germline, CDR1 MNHEY and CDR2 SVGAGI. V lost 2 bases, J lost 7 bases, and 9 bases lay in between. CDR3 bases: TGTGCCAGCAGTTACCCGCGGGGTAATGAGCAGTTCTTC. Protein: CASSYPRGNEQFF.

In this sample, this clonotype turned up many times. This sequence joins TRBV20-1 and TRBJ2-3; 10 nucleotides line up with TRBD2. With 6 bases clipped from V and 2 bases from J, the junction kept 11 bases outside the gene matches. From germline, CDR1 is DFQATT and CDR2 SNEGSKA (reference sequence). The CDR3 is made up of 16 amino acids. The CDR3 coding sequence is TGCAGTGCGCCGCCGGAGCTAGCGGGGGACACAGATACGCAGTATTTT. It codes for CSAPPELAGDTDTQYF.

This clonotype was found many times. V gene TRBV19 combines with J gene TRBJ1-1, with a tentative D call TRBD1 (5 bases). This CDR3 comprises 13 residues. From germline, CDR1 is LNHDA and CDR2 SQIVND (reference sequence). With 7 bases removed from V and 0 bases from J, the gap between germline ends came to 9 bases. The CDR3 loop reads CASNEGLNTEAFF. CDR3 sequence (DNA): TGTGCCAGTAACGAGGGACTGAACACTGAAGCTTTCTTT.

This clonotype was counted at least ten times. The chain employs TRBV6-6 and TRBJ1-4; possible D gene TRBD1, 5 bases. Germline V CDR1 and CDR2: MNHNY, SVGAGI (reference sequence). The V and J ends lost 2 bases and 8 bases respectively, with 18 bases between them. The CDR3 has 16 residues. CDR3 bases: TGTGCCAGCAGTTACACCCCGGGACCCCAAGAGGAAAAACTGTTTTTT. It specifies CASSYTPGPQEEKLFF.

This clonotype appeared a few times. The chain combines TRBV4-3 with TRBJ2-2; a possible D gene is TRBD1 (6 bases). Germline CDR1 and CDR2: LGHNA and YSLEER. This CDR3 contains 17 residues. V dropped 0 bases and J dropped 2 bases, with 13 bases sitting between them. The CDR3 protein is CASSQDAGALNTGELFF. DNA for the CDR3: TGCGCCAGCAGCCAAGACGCAGGGGCGCTTAACACCGGGGAGCTGTTTTTT.

This clonotype has a count of ten or more. The rearrangement joins TRBV7-8 to TRBJ2-2; a possible D gene is TRBD1 (5 bases). This CDR3 has 14 amino acids. Trimming pared 6 bases from V and 0 bases from J, leaving 8 bases between. Looked up from germline, CDR1 is SGHVS and CDR2 is FQNEAQ. The CDR3 spells CASRRQSNTGELFF. DNA for the CDR3: TGTGCCAGCAGACGACAGTCGAACACCGGGGAGCTGTTTTTT.

At least ten counts were recorded for this clonotype. The rearrangement joins TRBV9 to TRBJ2-3, with D uncertain. Germline CDR1 is SGDLS and CDR2 is YYNGEE. This CDR3 region has 12 residues. V gave up 3 bases and J gave up 6 bases, with 8 bases separating them. CDR3 coding DNA: TGTGCCAGCAGCGCCCACGAGGATACGCAGTATTTT. Translation: CASSAHEDTQYF.

This clonotype was seen ten or more times. V usage is TRBV29-1 and J usage is TRBJ2-3; tentatively, D is TRBD1 (6 bases). Germline V gene lookup returns CDR1 SQVTM and CDR2 ANQGSEA. The CDR3 is 13 residues long. With 7 bases removed from V and 2 bases from J, the gap between germline ends came to 13 bases. CDR3 amino acids: CSAQGSPTDTQYF. The CDR3 DNA reads TGCAGCGCTCAGGGGTCACCCACAGATACGCAGTATTTT.

This clonotype was seen many times. This rearrangement joins TRBV7-6 to TRBJ2-3, with 12 nucleotides matching TRBD2. Germline CDR1 is SGHVS and CDR2 is FNYEAQ. V lost 3 bases, J lost 2 bases, and 3 bases stayed unmatched. The CDR3 has 16 amino acids. The CDR3 bases are TGTGCCAGCAGCTTGCTAGCGGGGGGGGTCACAGATACGCAGTATTTT. Its protein product is CASSLLAGGVTDTQYF. Combining the CDR3 with reference TRBV7-6 and TRBJ2-3 gives the whole variable domain GAGVSQSPRYKVTKRGQDVALRCDPISGHVSLYWYRQALGQGPEFLTYFNYEAQQDKSGLPNDRFSAERPEGSISTLTIQRTEQRDSAMYRCASSLLAGGVTDTQYFGPGTRLTVL.

This clonotype appeared many times. CDR3 nucleotide sequence: TGTGCCAGCAGTTACTCCCCGGGGGGCGGCTACGAGCAGTACTTC. Translated, it gives CASSYSPGGGYEQYF. The chain carries TRBV6-5 and TRBJ2-7, with D possibly being TRBD2 (7 bases). This CDR3 has 15 amino acids. Germline V CDR1 and CDR2: MNHEY, SVGAGI. V gave up 0 bases and J gave up 3 bases, with 12 bases separating them.

In its sample, this clonotype was seen many times. The gene calls are TRBV5-1 and TRBJ2-7; 9 bases match TRBD2. The CDR3 covers 16 residues. The ends lost 4 bases at V and 0 bases at J; junction bases unmatched: 8. Germline CDR1 and CDR2: SGHRS and YFSETQ. This chain's CDR3 is CASSEGLARHSYEQYF. The DNA for the CDR3 is TGCGCCAGCAGCGAGGGACTAGCAAGGCACTCCTACGAGCAGTACTTC.